Below, 25 T cell receptor beta chains from the same sample are listed, as sequenced in a study of spatial heterogeneity in lung cancer. Time point: sample taken at primary tumor resection. Study-wide results and caveats: Counts that tracked tumor mutation counts were those of expanded intratumoral alpha and beta TCRs.

TCRdb fed the 5' RACE reads into MiXCR, producing one record per CDR3 protein. The table includes about 6,800 distinct CDR3 sequences, around 15% detected once. These receptors are not linked to any known antigen. The specimen comprised lung tumor tissue, sampled at surgery. Receptors originate from a male donor with early-stage non-small cell lung cancer.

The chain uses TRBV3-1 and TRBJ2-1, with D perhaps TRBD1 or TRBD2 (7 bases each). V was clipped by 7 bases and J by 8 bases, with 18 bases between them. The CDR3 covers 14 residues. Germline V gene data show CDR1 as LGHDT and CDR2 as YNNKEL (reference sequence). The CDR3 DNA reads TGTGCCAGCACCCACGCCCAGGGGGGGGATGAGCAGTTCTTC. Its translation is CASTHAQGGDEQFF.

The chain is built from TRBV3-1 and TRBJ1-5, with D possibly being TRBD1 (5 bases). Trimming removed 1 base at V and 6 bases at J, with 10 bases between. CDR3 size: 14 residues. CDR1 is LGHDT and CDR2 is YNNKEL in the germline V gene (reference sequence). CDR3 region: CASSQGAGGQPQHF. The CDR3 DNA sequence: TGTGCCAGCAGCCAAGGGGCGGGGGGTCAGCCCCAGCATTTT.

In this sample, this clonotype turned up a few times. The chain recombines TRBV5-4 with TRBJ2-3, with a tentative D call TRBD2 (6 bases). Germline V gives CDR1 SGHNT, CDR2 YYREEE (reference sequence). V lost 4 bases to trimming and J lost 1 base, with 7 bases between them. The CDR3 extends over 13 amino acids. CDR3 sequence reads: CASSPGGTDTQYF. CDR3 bases: TGTGCCAGCAGCCCGGGGGGCACAGATACGCAGTATTTT.

The sample holds many counts of this clonotype. J is TRBJ2-1 and V is TRBV29-1; 9 bases map to TRBD2. This CDR3 is 14 amino acids long. Germline V lookup: CDR1 SQVTM, CDR2 ANQGSEA. The V gene end was trimmed by 7 bases and the J gene end by 1 base; junction bases not matched to a gene: 5. Here the CDR3 reads CSGLAGPSYNEQFF. DNA of the CDR3: TGCAGCGGCCTAGCGGGACCTTCCTACAATGAGCAGTTCTTC.

The chain joins TRBV27 to TRBJ2-5; D is possibly TRBD1 (6 bases). The CDR3 spans 14 residues. Trimming stripped 0 bases from V and 4 bases from J, with 9 bases between. Germline V CDR1 and CDR2: MNHEY, SMNVEV (reference sequence). This CDR3 reads CASSLSGATETQYF. The CDR3 DNA is TGTGCCAGCAGTTTATCGGGGGCGACAGAGACCCAGTACTTC.

The chain uses TRBV12-3 or TRBV12-4 and TRBJ2-1, with 8 bases that match TRBD2. The length of the CDR3 is 15 residues. V gave up 6 bases and J gave up 0 bases; unmatched junction bases: 4. The CDR3 loop is CASRLAGGSYNEQFF. CDR3 nucleotide sequence: TGTGCCAGCAGGCTAGCGGGTGGCTCCTACAATGAGCAGTTCTTC.

This chain connects TRBV10-3 to TRBJ1-4; D call uncertain. Germline values: CDR1 ENHRY, CDR2 SYGVKD. V lost 0 bases and J lost 5, with 10 bases in between. The CDR3 contains 15 residues. CDR3 coding DNA: TGTGCCATCAGTGAGTCGGGCAGCAAAAATGAAAAACTGTTTTTT. This sequence encodes CAISESGSKNEKLFF.

This clonotype was detected a few times. The J gene is TRBJ2-7, the V gene TRBV13; tentatively, D is TRBD1 (6 bases). With 0 bases removed from V and 13 bases from J, the gap between germline ends came to 16 bases. Germline CDR1 reads PRHDT; CDR2 reads FYEKMQ (reference sequence). The CDR3 totals 13 residues. In DNA, the CDR3 is TGTGCCAGCAGCTTAGGTCACAACAGGGAGACTTACTTC. This encodes CASSLGHNRETYF.

This clonotype appeared a few times. The rearrangement joins TRBV12-3 or TRBV12-4 to TRBJ1-2; 7 bases align to TRBD1. V lost 6 bases, J lost 6 bases, and 10 bases stayed unmatched. This CDR3 is 14 amino acids long. CDR3 in amino acids: CASRKPRGRDGYTF. Here the CDR3 DNA reads TGTGCCAGCAGAAAACCCAGGGGGAGGGATGGCTACACCTTC.

The chain carries TRBV21-1 and TRBJ1-5. TRBV21-1 is deemed a pseudogene. The CDR3 is 15 residues long. DNA for the CDR3: TGTGCCAGCAGCAAACCTTACGACAGCAATCAGCCCCAGCATTTT. This codes for CASSKPYDSNQPQHF.

This clonotype came up many times. The J gene is TRBJ1-2, the V gene TRBV12-3 or TRBV12-4; maybe TRBD1 (5 bases). Trimming cost V 6 bases and J 7 bases, with 15 bases left between them. This CDR3 has 13 residues. CDR3 coding DNA: TGTGCCAGCAGGAGTGGGGGGAAAGCTGGCTACACCTTC. Translating it yields CASRSGGKAGYTF.

The chain employs TRBV28 and TRBJ1-5; D is unresolved. The CDR3 is 12 residues long. V dropped 6 bases and J dropped 6 bases, with 9 bases sitting between them. The germline V gene encodes CDR1 MDHEN and CDR2 SYDVKM. CDR3 region: CASRVGSQPQHF. As DNA, the CDR3 is TGTGCCAGCAGGGTGGGTAGTCAGCCCCAGCATTTT.

This clonotype showed up many times. The chain uses TRBV12-3 or TRBV12-4 and TRBJ1-2; D may be TRBD1 (6 bases). Trimming pared 6 bases from V and 5 bases from J, leaving 13 bases between. This CDR3 is 13 amino acids long. The CDR3 here is CASRGTHSYGYTF. In nucleotides, the CDR3 is TGTGCCAGCAGGGGGACACATTCTTATGGCTACACCTTC.

This clonotype was counted ten times or more. The genes are TRBV12-3 or TRBV12-4 and TRBJ2-7, with TRBD2 matching 7 bases. The CDR3 covers 13 residues. V was pared by 8 bases and J by 0 bases, with 4 bases of the junction left unmatched. CDR3 nucleotide sequence: TGTGCCAGCTGGGAGGGGCCCTCCTACGAGCAGTACTTC. It specifies CASWEGPSYEQYF.

The chain links TRBV9 to TRBJ2-4; tentatively, D is TRBD1 or TRBD2 (5 bases each). Trimming took 0 bases from V and 7 from J, leaving 8 bases between them. The V gene's germline CDR1 is SGDLS and CDR2 YYNGEE. This CDR3 is built from 13 residues. As DNA, the CDR3 is TGTGCCAGCAGCGTAGGCAGGGAGAACATTCAGTACTTC. It translates to CASSVGRENIQYF.

This clonotype has at least ten counts. The chain couples TRBV7-9 to TRBJ2-1; 7 bases are a match to TRBD2. In germline, CDR1 is SEHNR, CDR2 FQNEAQ (reference sequence). The CDR3 sequence is 13 residues long. Trimming cost V 8 bases and J 5 bases; bases outside gene matches: 6. CDR3 sequence: CASGLAVNNEQFF. The CDR3 coding sequence is TGTGCCAGCGGCCTAGCGGTTAACAATGAGCAGTTCTTC. The full variable domain, rest sourced from reference TRBV7-9 and TRBJ2-1, is DTGVSQNPRHKITKRGQNVTFRCDPISEHNRLYWYRQTLGQGPEFLTYFQNEAQLEKSRLLSDRFSAERPKGSFSTLEIQRTEQGDSAMYLCASGLAVNNEQFFGPGTRLTVL.

This clonotype was detected many times. The rearrangement joins TRBV6-6 to TRBJ1-5; perhaps TRBD1 as D (6 bases). Germline CDR1 MNHNY, CDR2 SVGAGI (reference sequence). The CDR3 runs 14 residues. The V end lost 6 bases, the J end lost 7 bases, and 16 bases lay between the germline ends. In nucleotides, the CDR3 is TGTGCCAGCAGCCTCCTCAGGGGAAGCCAGCCCCAGCATTTT. It yields the protein CASSLLRGSQPQHF.

By sample share, this clonotype is medium-sized (0.01 to 0.1%). The rearrangement joins TRBV20-1 to TRBJ2-3; D call uncertain. V lost 2 bases and J lost 0, with 3 bases in between. CDR3 length: 12 residues. Per the germline V gene, CDR1 is DFQATT and CDR2 is SNEGSKA (reference sequence). This CDR3 reads CSARSSTDTQYF. CDR3 nucleotide sequence: TGCAGTGCTAGATCTAGCACAGATACGCAGTATTTT.

This clonotype was counted ten times or more. CDR3 amino acids: CASSWASGLSYEQYF. CDR3 nucleotides: TGTGCCAGCAGTTGGGCTAGCGGCCTCTCCTACGAGCAGTACTTC. The chain carries TRBV12-3 or TRBV12-4 and TRBJ2-7; 7 bases are shared with TRBD2. The J segment lost 0 bases and the V segment lost 4 bases, leaving 6 bases of the junction unmatched. This CDR3 is 15 amino acids long.

This clonotype was detected many times. J is TRBJ2-2 and V is TRBV9; D unclear. Trimming pared 0 bases from V and 5 bases from J, leaving 20 bases between. Germline CDR1 reads SGDLS; CDR2 reads YYNGEE. The CDR3 extends over 18 amino acids. The CDR3 DNA sequence: TGTGCCAGCAGCGTAGAGATACGGTGGCAGGATAGTACCGGGGAGCTGTTTTTT. It is translated as CASSVEIRWQDSTGELFF.

The chain links TRBV6-2 or TRBV6-3 to TRBJ2-5; D not certain. There are 17 residues in the CDR3. Trimming pared 7 bases from V and 2 bases from J, leaving 23 bases between. Germline loops: CDR1 MNHEY, CDR2 SVGEGT. The CDR3: CASNRQALAISQETQYF. CDR3 DNA sequence: TGTGCCAGCAACCGCCAAGCCCTCGCCATCTCTCAAGAGACCCAGTACTTC.

The V gene is TRBV12-3 or TRBV12-4, the J gene TRBJ1-1; TRBD1 matches 9 bases. This CDR3 is built from 13 residues. After removal of 10 bases from V and 0 bases from J, the junction contained 3 bases not matched to a gene. Here the CDR3 DNA reads TGTGCCACCAGGACAGGGGTGAACACTGAAGCTTTCTTT. It codes for CATRTGVNTEAFF.

The chain couples TRBV18 to TRBJ2-3; TRBD2 might be the D (7 bases). CDR1 KGHSH and CDR2 LQKENI come from the germline V gene. The CDR3 is 15 amino acids. V gave up 2 bases and J gave up 6 bases, with 15 bases separating them. CDR3 sequence: CASSPRQGTKDTQYF. The CDR3 bases are TGTGCCAGCTCACCAAGGCAGGGGACTAAGGATACGCAGTATTTT.

This clonotype occurred many times. V and J are TRBV30 and TRBJ2-7; 7 nucleotides agree with TRBD2. The V gene's germline CDR1 is GTSNPN and CDR2 SVGIG (reference sequence). V lost 0 bases and J lost 3; bases outside the gene matches: 8. The CDR3 is made up of 15 amino acids. The CDR3 sequence is CAWSVRRTRVYEQYF. CDR3 sequence (DNA): TGTGCCTGGAGTGTCCGTAGGACTAGAGTCTACGAGCAGTACTTC. The variable domain in full, with the rest retrieved from reference TRBV30 and TRBJ2-7, is SQTIHQWPATLVQPVGSPLSLECTVEGTSNPNLYWYRQAAGRGLQLLFYSVGIGQISSEVPQNLSASRPQDRQFILSSKKLLLSDSGFYLCAWSVRRTRVYEQYFGPGTRLTVT.

At least ten counts were recorded for this clonotype. The chain links TRBV20-1 to TRBJ2-7; perhaps TRBD2 as D (6 bases). This CDR3 spans 13 amino acids. Looked up from germline, CDR1 is DFQATT and CDR2 is SNEGSKA (reference sequence). The V end lost 5 bases, the J end lost 4 bases, and 15 bases lay between the germline ends. CDR3 residues: CSARRDFQYEQYF. The CDR3 DNA is TGCAGTGCTCGCCGGGACTTCCAATACGAGCAGTACTTC.